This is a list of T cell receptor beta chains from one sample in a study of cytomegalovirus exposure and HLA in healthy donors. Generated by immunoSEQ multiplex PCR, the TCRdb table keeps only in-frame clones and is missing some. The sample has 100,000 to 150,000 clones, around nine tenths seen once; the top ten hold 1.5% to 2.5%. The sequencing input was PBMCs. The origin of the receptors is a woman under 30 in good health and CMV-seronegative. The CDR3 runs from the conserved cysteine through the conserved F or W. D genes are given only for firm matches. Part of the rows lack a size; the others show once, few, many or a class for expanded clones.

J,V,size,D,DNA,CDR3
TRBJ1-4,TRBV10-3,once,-,TGTGCCATCAGTGAGTCGGCCGTATCAACTAATGAAAAACTGTTTTTT,CAISESAVSTNEKLFF
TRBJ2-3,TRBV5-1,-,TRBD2,TGCGCCAGTAGACTAGCGGGAGGGACAGATACGCAGTATTTT,CASRLAGGTDTQYF
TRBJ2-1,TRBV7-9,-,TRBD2,TGTGCCAGCAGCTTACTAGCGGGGGAAAATGAGCAGTTCTTC,CASSLLAGENEQFF
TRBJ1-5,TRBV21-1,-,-,TGTGCCAGCAGCAAAGGGCAGGAAAATAGCAATCAGCCCCAGCATTTT,CASSKGQENSNQPQHF
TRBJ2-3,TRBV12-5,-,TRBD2,TGTGCTAGTGGTTTGATCCCTAGCGGGAGTGTTAGCACAGATACGCAGTATTTT,CASGLIPSGSVSTDTQYF
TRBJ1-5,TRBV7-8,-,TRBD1,TGTGCCAGCAGCGACCGTTTTTCGAGACAGGGTAAAGATGGAAGCAATCAGCCCCAGCATTTT,CASSDRFSRQGKDGSNQPQHF
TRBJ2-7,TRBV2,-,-,TGTGCCAGCAGTCCCGGACAGACCTCCTACGAGCAGTACTTC,CASSPGQTSYEQYF
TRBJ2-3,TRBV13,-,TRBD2,TGTGCCAGCAGCGCAACCGGGACTACCCTCACAGATACGCAGTATTTT,CASSATGTTLTDTQYF
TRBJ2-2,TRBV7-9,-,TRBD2,TGTGCCAGCAGCCAAGGGACTAGAGACACCGGGGAGCTGTTTTTT,CASSQGTRDTGELFF
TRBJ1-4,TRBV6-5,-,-,TGTGCCAGCAGAAAGAGGACAGTCAATGAAAAACTGTTTTTT,CASRKRTVNEKLFF
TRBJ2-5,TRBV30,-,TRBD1,TGTGCCTGGAGAGACAGGGCCCTAGAAGAGACCCAGTACTTC,CAWRDRALEETQYF
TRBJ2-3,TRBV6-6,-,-,TGTGCCAGCAGTTCTCCATACGGACTGTCAGATACGCAGTATTTT,CASSSPYGLSDTQYF
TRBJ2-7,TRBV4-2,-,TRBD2,TGTGCCAGCAGCCAAGATTTAGCGGGGGGGGGCCACGAGCAGTACTTC,CASSQDLAGGGHEQYF
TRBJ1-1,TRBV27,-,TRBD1,TGTGCCAGCAGTTTGTCCGACAGGGGGCTAAATTCCGGCACTGAAGCTTTCTTT,CASSLSDRGLNSGTEAFF
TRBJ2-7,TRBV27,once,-,TGTGCCAGCAGTTTTCGGTCCGAGTTCTACGAGCAGTACTTC,CASSFRSEFYEQYF
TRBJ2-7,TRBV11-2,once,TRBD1,TGTGCCAGCAGCCTCGGGACAGGGGGCTACTACGAGCAGTACTTC,CASSLGTGGYYEQYF
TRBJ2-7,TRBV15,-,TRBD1,TGTGCCACCAGCGACCGGGACAGCACAACCTACGAGCAGTACTTC,CATSDRDSTTYEQYF
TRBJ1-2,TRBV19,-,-,TGTGCCAGTACCCAACAGGGACCTATCTATGGCTACACCTTC,CASTQQGPIYGYTF
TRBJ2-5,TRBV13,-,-,TGTGCCAGCAGCTTAGGTACGCGGGCCCAGTACTTC,CASSLGTRAQYF
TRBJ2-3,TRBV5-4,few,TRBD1,TGTGCCAGCAGCGATCTTGACAGGGTGGATACCGATACGCAGTATTTT,CASSDLDRVDTDTQYF
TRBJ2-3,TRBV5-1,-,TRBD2,TGCGCCAGCAGCCCTGGACTAGCGGGCACAGATACGCAGTATTTT,CASSPGLAGTDTQYF
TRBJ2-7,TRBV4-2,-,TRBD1,TGTGCCAGCAGCCAAGATCCACAGGGGTCGAGCGAGCAGTACTTC,CASSQDPQGSSEQYF
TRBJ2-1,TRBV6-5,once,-,TGTGCCAGCAGTTCAACCGGGAACCCTGGAGGCAATGAGCAGTTCTTC,CASSSTGNPGGNEQFF
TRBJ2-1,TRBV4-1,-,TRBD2,TGCGCCAGCAGCCGGATCCTAGCGGGAGGGGGCAATGAGCAGTTCTTC,CASSRILAGGGNEQFF
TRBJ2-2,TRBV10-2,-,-,TGCGCCAGCAGGCTCGGGTCCGAGGTGTTTTTT,CASRLGSEVFF
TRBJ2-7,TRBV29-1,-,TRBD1,TGCAGCGTTGCAACCGGGACAGGGCCCTACGAGCAGTACTTC,CSVATGTGPYEQYF
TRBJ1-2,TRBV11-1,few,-,TGTGCCAGCAGCTCTGAGCAGGGACTTGGGGGCTACACCTTC,CASSSEQGLGGYTF